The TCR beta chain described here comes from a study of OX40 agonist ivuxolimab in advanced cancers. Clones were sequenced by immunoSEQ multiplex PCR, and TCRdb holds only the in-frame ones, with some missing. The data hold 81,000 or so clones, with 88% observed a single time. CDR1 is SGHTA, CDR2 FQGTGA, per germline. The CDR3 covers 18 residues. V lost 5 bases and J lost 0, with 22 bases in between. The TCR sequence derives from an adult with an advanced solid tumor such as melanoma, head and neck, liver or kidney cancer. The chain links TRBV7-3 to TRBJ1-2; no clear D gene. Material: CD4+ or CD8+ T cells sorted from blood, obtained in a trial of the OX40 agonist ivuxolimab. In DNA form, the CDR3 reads TGTGCCAGCAGCCCCTTTCGGGTCCCCATCCCGTCTAACTATGGCTACACCTTC. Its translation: CASSPFRVPIPSNYGYTF.